These 15 T cell receptor beta chains were sequenced from one sample in a study of OX40 agonist ivuxolimab in advanced cancers. Generated by immunoSEQ multiplex PCR, the TCRdb table keeps only in-frame clones and is missing some. This repertoire shows about 23,000 clones, roughly 71% found once; its top ten account for 2% to 2.5%. Sequencing was performed on CD4+ or CD8+ T cells sorted from blood, taken in a trial of the OX40 agonist ivuxolimab. These receptors were collected from an adult with an advanced solid tumor such as melanoma, head and neck, liver or kidney cancer.

V gene TRBV6-1 combines with J gene TRBJ1-5; tentative D call: TRBD1 (5 bases). Germline V gives CDR1 MNHNS, CDR2 SASEGT. V was cut by 4 bases and J by 5 bases, with 15 bases left in between. The CDR3 sequence is 15 residues long. CDR3 coding DNA: TGTGCCAGCAGTGCCGGGGACTTAAATTATCAGCCCCAGCATTTT. It encodes CASSAGDLNYQPQHF.

This clone showed up just once. The chain combines TRBV19 with TRBJ1-2, with TRBD1 identical over 7 bases. V gave up 7 bases and J gave up 0 bases; unmatched junction bases: 8. The CDR3 sequence is 15 residues long. Germline V gene sequence: CDR1 LNHDA, CDR2 SQIVND (reference sequence). The CDR3 spells CASTAGDRTNYGYTF. CDR3 nucleotides: TGTGCCAGTACCGCTGGGGACAGAACTAACTATGGCTACACCTTC.

The rearrangement joins TRBV7-2 to TRBJ2-7; D is possibly TRBD1 (10 bases). Deletions cut 4 bases from V and 3 bases from J, with 28 bases between. Germline V gives CDR1 SGHTA, CDR2 FQGNSA. There are 19 residues in the CDR3. CDR3 sequence (DNA): TGTGCCAGCAGCTCCCCGACAGGGGGCAGGCGGGAGGGCGTCTACGAGCAGTACTTC. Translation gives CASSSPTGGRREGVYEQYF.

The chain joins TRBV28 to TRBJ1-5; D is undetermined. CDR3 size: 14 residues. Germline lookup yields CDR1 MDHEN and CDR2 SYDVKM. V was cut by 5 bases and J by 3 bases, with 11 bases left in between. The CDR3 DNA sequence: TGTGCCAGCAGTCCCGGTGGAAACAATCAGCCCCAGCATTTT. It yields the protein CASSPGGNNQPQHF.

The rearrangement links TRBV6-1 to TRBJ1-1; tentatively, D is TRBD1 (5 bases). This CDR3 contains 14 residues. The V gene's germline CDR1 is MNHNS and CDR2 SASEGT. V lost 6 bases, J lost 4 bases, and 15 bases lay in between. The CDR3, as DNA: TGTGCCAGCAGGGTAAACCCCGGGGGCACTGAAGCTTTCTTT. Its protein product is CASRVNPGGTEAFF.

The chain uses TRBV7-2 and TRBJ2-2, with a possible D match to TRBD1 (6 bases). CDR1 and CDR2 (germline): SGHTA, FQGNSA. The CDR3 runs 17 residues. V was shortened by 1 base and J by 4 bases, with 16 bases between the two germline ends. The CDR3 region is CASSLDIGQSFTGELFF. In DNA, the CDR3 is TGTGCCAGCAGCTTAGATATAGGACAGTCTTTCACCGGGGAGCTGTTTTTT.

V usage is TRBV29-1 and J usage is TRBJ2-7, with a weak D call TRBD2 (5 bases). Germline V gives CDR1 SQVTM, CDR2 ANQGSEA. The CDR3 is 11 residues long. Trimming took 8 bases from V and 2 from J, leaving 10 bases between them. The CDR3 DNA reads TGCAGCCGGGGAAGGGCCTACGAGCAGTACTTC. The encoded protein is CSRGRAYEQYF.

The rearrangement uses TRBV7-6 and TRBJ1-1; a possible D gene is TRBD1 (6 bases). Germline values: CDR1 SGHVS, CDR2 FNYEAQ. The CDR3 consists of 13 residues. V lost 5 bases and J 4 bases, leaving 11 bases between the germline ends. The CDR3 bases are TGTGCCAGCAGCGCCGGACAGATCACTGAAGCTTTCTTT. Protein: CASSAGQITEAFF.

V is TRBV28 and J is TRBJ1-3; 9 bases are a match to TRBD1. Trimming at V came to 6 bases and at J to 7 bases, leaving 7 bases not matched to a gene. This CDR3 spans 14 amino acids. CDR1 is MDHEN, CDR2 SYDVKM, per germline. The CDR3 DNA reads TGTGCCAGCAGGGAGGGACAGGGCGGGAACACCATATATTTT. Translating it yields CASREGQGGNTIYF.

The chain links TRBV7-1 to TRBJ1-2; D gene ambiguous. TRBV7-1 carries the ORF label, with uncertain function. The CDR3 consists of 20 residues. V lost 5 bases to trimming and J lost 4 bases, with 32 bases between them. The CDR3 reads CASSHGLHEGNEGKTYGYTF. In DNA, the CDR3 is TGTGCCAGCAGCCATGGACTTCACGAGGGAAACGAGGGAAAGACCTATGGCTACACCTTC.

The J gene is TRBJ2-1, the V gene TRBV5-1; TRBD1 agrees at 7 bases. V dropped 2 bases and J dropped 9; count of bases not matched to a gene: 11. This CDR3 region has 15 residues. Germline values: CDR1 SGHRS, CDR2 YFSETQ. CDR3 sequence reads: CASSFDRVEVGEQFF. The CDR3 DNA reads TGCGCCAGCAGCTTCGACAGGGTTGAGGTTGGTGAGCAGTTCTTC. Complete variable domain (other parts from reference TRBV5-1 and TRBJ2-1): KAGVTQTPRYLIKTRGQQVTLSCSPISGHRSVSWYQQTPGQGLQFLFEYFSETQRNKGNFPGRFSGRQFSNSRSEMNVSTLELGDSALYLCASSFDRVEVGEQFFGPGTRLTVL.

The chain links TRBV10-3 to TRBJ2-1; TRBD1 matches 10 bases. V lost 2 bases to trimming and J lost 7 bases; unmatched junction nucleotides: 5. CDR3 size: 15 residues. CDR1 is ENHRY, CDR2 SYGVKD, per germline. This CDR3 reads CAISEGGQGWNEQFF. DNA of the CDR3: TGTGCCATCAGTGAGGGGGGACAGGGGTGGAATGAGCAGTTCTTC.

V gene TRBV7-8 combines with J gene TRBJ2-7; 9 bases are shared with TRBD2. J lost 0 bases, V lost 4 bases, and 1 base had no gene match. This CDR3 is 14 amino acids long. CDR1 and CDR2 from the germline V gene are SGHVS and FQNEAQ. The CDR3 here is CASSSTSGSYEQYF. In DNA form, the CDR3 reads TGTGCCAGCAGCTCGACTAGCGGCTCCTACGAGCAGTACTTC.

This clone was picked up one time. The genes are TRBV28 and TRBJ2-7; TRBD1 might be the D (6 bases). Trimming took off 3 bases at V and 1 base at J, with 10 bases between the two ends. There are 14 residues in the CDR3. Per germline, CDR1 MDHEN and CDR2 SYDVKM. CDR3 nucleotide sequence: TGTGCCAGCAGTTTCTTGCAGGGGTCCTACGAGCAGTACTTC. This translates into CASSFLQGSYEQYF.

The chain recombines TRBV4-2 with TRBJ1-4; D not certain. V lost 5 bases and J 0 bases, leaving 16 bases between the germline ends. This CDR3 contains 17 residues. In germline, CDR1 is LGHNA, CDR2 YNFKEQ. The CDR3 bases are TGTGCCAGCAGCTCGGAGTCCTATACTGCAACTAATGAAAAACTGTTTTTT. Translated: CASSSESYTATNEKLFF.